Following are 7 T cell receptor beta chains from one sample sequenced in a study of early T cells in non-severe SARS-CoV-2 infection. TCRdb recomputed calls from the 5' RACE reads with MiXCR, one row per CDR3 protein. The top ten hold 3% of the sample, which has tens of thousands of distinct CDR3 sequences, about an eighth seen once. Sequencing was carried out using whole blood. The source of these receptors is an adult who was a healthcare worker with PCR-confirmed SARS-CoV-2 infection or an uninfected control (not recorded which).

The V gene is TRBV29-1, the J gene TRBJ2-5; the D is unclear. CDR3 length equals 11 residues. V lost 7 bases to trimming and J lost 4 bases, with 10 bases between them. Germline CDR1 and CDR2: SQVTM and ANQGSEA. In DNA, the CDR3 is TGCAGCGCCCCGACTGGAGAGACCCAGTACTTC. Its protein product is CSAPTGETQYF.

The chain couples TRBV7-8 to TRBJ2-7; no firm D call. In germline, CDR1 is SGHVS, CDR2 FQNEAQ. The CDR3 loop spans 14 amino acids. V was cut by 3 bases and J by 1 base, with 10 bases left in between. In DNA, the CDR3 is TGTGCCAGCAGCTTGCGCATTACTTCCTACGAGCAGTACTTC. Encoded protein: CASSLRITSYEQYF.

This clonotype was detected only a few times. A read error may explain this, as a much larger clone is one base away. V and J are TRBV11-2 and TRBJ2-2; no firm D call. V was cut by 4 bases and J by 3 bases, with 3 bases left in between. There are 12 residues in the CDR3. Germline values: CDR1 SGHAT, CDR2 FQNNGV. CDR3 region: CASSSDTGELFF. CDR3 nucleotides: TGTGCCAGCAGCTCAGACACCGGGGAGCTGTTTTTT.

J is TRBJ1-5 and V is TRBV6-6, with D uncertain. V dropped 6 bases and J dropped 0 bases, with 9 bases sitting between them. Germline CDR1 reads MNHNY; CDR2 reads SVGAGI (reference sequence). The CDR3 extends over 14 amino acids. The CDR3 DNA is TGTGCCAGCAGCGAAATTAATAGCAATCAGCCCCAGCATTTT. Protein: CASSEINSNQPQHF.

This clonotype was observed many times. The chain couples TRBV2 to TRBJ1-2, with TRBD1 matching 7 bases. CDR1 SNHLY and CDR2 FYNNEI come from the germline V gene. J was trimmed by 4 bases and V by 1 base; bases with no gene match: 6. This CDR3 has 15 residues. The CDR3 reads CASSEEAGGPYGYTF. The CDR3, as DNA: TGTGCCAGCAGTGAAGAGGCAGGGGGGCCCTATGGCTACACCTTC.

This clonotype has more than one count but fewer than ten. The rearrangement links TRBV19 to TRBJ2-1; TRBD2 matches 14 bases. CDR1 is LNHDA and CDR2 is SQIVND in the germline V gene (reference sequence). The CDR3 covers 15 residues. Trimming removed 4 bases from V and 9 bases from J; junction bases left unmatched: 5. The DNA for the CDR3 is TGTGCCAGTAGTACTGGACTAGCGGGAGGCGGTGAGCAGTTCTTC. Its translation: CASSTGLAGGGEQFF.

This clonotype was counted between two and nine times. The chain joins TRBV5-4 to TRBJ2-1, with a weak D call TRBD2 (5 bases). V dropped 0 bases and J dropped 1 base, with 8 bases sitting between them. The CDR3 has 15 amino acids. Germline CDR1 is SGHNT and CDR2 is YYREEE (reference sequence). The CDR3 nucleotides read TGTGCCAGCAGCTTGGATAGGACTTCCTACAATGAGCAGTTCTTC. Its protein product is CASSLDRTSYNEQFF. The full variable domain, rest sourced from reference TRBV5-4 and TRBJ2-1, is ETGVTQSPTHLIKTRGQQVTLRCSSQSGHNTVSWYQQALGQGPQFIFQYYREEENGRGNFPPRFSGLQFPNYSSELNVNALELDDSALYLCASSLDRTSYNEQFFGPGTRLTVL.